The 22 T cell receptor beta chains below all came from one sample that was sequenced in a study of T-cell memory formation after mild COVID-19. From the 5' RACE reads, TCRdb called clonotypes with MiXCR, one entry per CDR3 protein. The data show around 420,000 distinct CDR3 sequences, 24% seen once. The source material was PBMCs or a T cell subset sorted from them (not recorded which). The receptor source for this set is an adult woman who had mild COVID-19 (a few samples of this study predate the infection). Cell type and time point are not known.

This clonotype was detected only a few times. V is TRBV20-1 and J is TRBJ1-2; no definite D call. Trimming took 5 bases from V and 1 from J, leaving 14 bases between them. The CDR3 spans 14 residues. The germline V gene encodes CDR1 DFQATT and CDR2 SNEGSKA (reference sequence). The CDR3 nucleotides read TGCAGTGCTCTCCCAGGCCCACATAACTATGGCTACACCTTC. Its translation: CSALPGPHNYGYTF.

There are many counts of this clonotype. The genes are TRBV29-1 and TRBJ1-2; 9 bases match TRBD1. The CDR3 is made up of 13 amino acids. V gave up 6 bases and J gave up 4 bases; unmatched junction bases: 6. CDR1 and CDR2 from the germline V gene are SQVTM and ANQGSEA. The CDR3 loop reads CSVRTGATYGYTF. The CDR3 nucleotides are TGCAGCGTCCGGACAGGGGCGACCTATGGCTACACCTTC. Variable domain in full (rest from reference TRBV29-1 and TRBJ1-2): SAVISQKPSRDICQRGTSLTIQCQVDSQVTMMFWYRQQPGQSLTLIATANQGSEATYESGFVIDKFPISRPNLTFSTLTVSNMSPEDSSIYLCSVRTGATYGYTFGSGTRLTVV.

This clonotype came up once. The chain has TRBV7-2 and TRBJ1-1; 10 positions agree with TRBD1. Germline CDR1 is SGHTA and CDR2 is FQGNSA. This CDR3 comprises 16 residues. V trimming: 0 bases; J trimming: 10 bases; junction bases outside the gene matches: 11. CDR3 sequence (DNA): TGTGCCAGCAGCTTAGCCTCGGCGGGACAGGGGAGAGGAGCTTTCTTT. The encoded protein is CASSLASAGQGRGAFF.

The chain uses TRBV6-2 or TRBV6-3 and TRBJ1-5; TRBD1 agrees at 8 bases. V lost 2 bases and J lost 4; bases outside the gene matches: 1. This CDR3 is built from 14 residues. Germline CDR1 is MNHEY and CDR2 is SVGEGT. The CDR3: CASSYHRGNQPQHF. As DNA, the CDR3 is TGTGCCAGCAGTTACCACAGGGGGAATCAGCCCCAGCATTTT.

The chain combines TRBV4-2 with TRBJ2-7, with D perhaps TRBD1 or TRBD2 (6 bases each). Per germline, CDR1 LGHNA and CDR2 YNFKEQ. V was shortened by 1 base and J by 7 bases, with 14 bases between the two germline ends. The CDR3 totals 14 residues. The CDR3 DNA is TGTGCCAGCAGCCAAGCGAGCGGAGGGGGAGAGCAGTACTTC. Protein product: CASSQASGGGEQYF.

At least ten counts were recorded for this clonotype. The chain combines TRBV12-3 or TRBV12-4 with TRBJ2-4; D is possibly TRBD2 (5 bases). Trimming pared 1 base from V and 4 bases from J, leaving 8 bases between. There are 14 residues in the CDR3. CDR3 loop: CASSLGGGKNIQYF. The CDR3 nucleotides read TGTGCCAGCAGTTTAGGCGGCGGGAAAAACATTCAGTACTTC.

DNA for the CDR3: TGTGCCAGCCAGGATGGGGCCAATCAGCCCCAGCATTTT. Translated: CASQDGANQPQHF. The V gene is TRBV7-9, the J gene TRBJ1-5, with D possibly TRBD1 on 5 matching bases. The CDR3 runs to 13 residues. The germline gives CDR1 SEHNR, CDR2 FQNEAQ (reference sequence). V gave up 8 bases and J gave up 3 bases, with 11 bases separating them.

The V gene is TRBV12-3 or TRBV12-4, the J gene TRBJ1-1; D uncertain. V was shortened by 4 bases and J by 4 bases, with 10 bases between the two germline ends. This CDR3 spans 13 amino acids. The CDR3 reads CASSYTRGTEAFF. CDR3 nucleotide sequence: TGTGCCAGCAGTTACACACGGGGCACTGAAGCTTTCTTT.

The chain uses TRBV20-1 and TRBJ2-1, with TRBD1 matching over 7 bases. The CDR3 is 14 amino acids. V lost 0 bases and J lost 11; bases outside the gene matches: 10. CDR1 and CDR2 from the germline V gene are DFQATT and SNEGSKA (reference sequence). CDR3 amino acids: CSARDLVTGKKQFF. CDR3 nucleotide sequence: TGCAGTGCTAGAGATTTGGTGACAGGGAAAAAGCAGTTCTTC.

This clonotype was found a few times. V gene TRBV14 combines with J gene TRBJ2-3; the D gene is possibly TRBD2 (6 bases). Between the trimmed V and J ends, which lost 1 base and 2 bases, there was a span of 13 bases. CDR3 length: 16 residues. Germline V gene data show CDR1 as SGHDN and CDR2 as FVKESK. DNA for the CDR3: TGTGCCAGCAGCCAAGCTGGTAGCGGCCTCACAGATACGCAGTATTTT. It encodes CASSQAGSGLTDTQYF.

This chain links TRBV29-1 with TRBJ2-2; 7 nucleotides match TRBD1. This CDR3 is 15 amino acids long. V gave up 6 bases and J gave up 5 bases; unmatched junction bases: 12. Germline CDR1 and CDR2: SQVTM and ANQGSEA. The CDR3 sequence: CSVKKDRSGTGELFF. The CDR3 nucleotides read TGCAGCGTCAAGAAGGACAGGTCGGGGACCGGGGAGCTGTTTTTT.

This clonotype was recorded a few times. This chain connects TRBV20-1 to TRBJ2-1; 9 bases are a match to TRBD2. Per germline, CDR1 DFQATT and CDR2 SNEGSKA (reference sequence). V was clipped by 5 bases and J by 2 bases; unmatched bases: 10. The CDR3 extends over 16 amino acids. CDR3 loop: CSAPDASGDAYNEQFF. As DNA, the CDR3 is TGCAGTGCTCCAGATGCTAGCGGGGACGCCTACAATGAGCAGTTCTTC.

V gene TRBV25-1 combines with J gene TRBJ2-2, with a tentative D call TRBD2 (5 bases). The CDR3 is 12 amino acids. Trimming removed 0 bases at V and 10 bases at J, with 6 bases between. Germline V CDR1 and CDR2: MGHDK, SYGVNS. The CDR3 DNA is TGTGCCAGCAGTGAATACGGGGAGGAGCTGTTTTTT. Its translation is CASSEYGEELFF. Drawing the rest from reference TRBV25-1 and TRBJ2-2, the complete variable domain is EADIYQTPRYLVIGTGKKITLECSQTMGHDKMYWYQQDPGMELHLIHYSYGVNSTEKGDLSSESTVSRIRTEHFPLTLESARPSHTSQYLCASSEYGEELFFGEGSRLTVL.

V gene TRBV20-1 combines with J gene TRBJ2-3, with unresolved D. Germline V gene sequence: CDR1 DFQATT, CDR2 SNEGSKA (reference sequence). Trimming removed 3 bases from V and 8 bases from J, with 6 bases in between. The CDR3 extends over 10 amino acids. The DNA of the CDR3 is TGCAGTGCTAGTTTACCTACGCAGTATTTT. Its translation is CSASLPTQYF.

The CDR3 here is CAWSVGVTGELFF. For the CDR3, the DNA is TGTGCCTGGAGTGTAGGAGTAACCGGGGAGCTGTTTTTT. The chain employs TRBV30 and TRBJ2-2; D is ambiguous. Trimming took 0 bases from V and 5 from J, leaving 7 bases between them. The germline CDR1 and CDR2 sequences are GTSNPN and SVGIG (reference sequence). CDR3 size: 13 residues.

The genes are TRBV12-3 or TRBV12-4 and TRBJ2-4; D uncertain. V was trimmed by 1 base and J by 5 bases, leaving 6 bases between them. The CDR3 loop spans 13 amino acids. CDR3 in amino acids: CASSLGLENIQYF. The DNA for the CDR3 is TGTGCCAGCAGTTTAGGGCTAGAAAACATTCAGTACTTC.

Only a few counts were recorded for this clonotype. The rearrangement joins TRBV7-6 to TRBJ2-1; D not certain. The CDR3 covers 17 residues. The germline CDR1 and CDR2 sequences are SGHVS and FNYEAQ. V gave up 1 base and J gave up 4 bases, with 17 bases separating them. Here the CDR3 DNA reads TGTGCCAGCAGCTTAGATGAGTCAGGACCCTTATACAATGAGCAGTTCTTC. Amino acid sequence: CASSLDESGPLYNEQFF.

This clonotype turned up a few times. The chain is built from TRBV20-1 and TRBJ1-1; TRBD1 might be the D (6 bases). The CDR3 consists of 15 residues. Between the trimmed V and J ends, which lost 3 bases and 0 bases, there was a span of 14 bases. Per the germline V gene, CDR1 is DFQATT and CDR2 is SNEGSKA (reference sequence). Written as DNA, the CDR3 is TGCAGTGCTAGTGGGCAGGGGCCCGTGAACACTGAAGCTTTCTTT. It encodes CSASGQGPVNTEAFF.

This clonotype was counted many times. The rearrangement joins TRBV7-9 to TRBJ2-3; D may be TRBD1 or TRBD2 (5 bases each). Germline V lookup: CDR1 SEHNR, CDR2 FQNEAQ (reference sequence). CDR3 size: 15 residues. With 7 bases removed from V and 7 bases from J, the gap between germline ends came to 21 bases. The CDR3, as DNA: TGTGCCAGCAACCCTTTAACGGGGCCGACCCATACGCAGTATTTT. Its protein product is CASNPLTGPTHTQYF. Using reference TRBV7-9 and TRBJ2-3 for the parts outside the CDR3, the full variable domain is DTGVSQNPRHKITKRGQNVTFRCDPISEHNRLYWYRQTLGQGPEFLTYFQNEAQLEKSRLLSDRFSAERPKGSFSTLEIQRTEQGDSAMYLCASNPLTGPTHTQYFGPGTRLTVL.

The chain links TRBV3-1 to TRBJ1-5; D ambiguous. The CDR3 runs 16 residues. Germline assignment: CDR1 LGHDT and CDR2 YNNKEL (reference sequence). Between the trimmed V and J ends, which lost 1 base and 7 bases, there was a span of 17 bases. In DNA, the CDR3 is TGTGCCAGCAGCCAAGGTCTGATTGGGGTTGGACAGCCCCAGCATTTT. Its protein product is CASSQGLIGVGQPQHF.

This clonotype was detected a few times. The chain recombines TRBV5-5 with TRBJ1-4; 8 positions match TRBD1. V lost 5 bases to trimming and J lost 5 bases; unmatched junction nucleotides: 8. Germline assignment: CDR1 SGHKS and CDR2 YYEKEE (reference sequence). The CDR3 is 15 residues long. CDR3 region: CASSARTGKNEKLFF. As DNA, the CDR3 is TGTGCCAGCAGTGCTCGGACAGGGAAGAATGAAAAACTGTTTTTT.

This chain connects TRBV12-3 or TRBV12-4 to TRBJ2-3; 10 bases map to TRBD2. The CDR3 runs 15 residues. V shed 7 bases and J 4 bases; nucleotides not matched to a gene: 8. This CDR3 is CASIHSGRPADTQYF. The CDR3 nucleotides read TGTGCCAGCATCCATAGCGGGAGGCCCGCAGATACGCAGTATTTT.